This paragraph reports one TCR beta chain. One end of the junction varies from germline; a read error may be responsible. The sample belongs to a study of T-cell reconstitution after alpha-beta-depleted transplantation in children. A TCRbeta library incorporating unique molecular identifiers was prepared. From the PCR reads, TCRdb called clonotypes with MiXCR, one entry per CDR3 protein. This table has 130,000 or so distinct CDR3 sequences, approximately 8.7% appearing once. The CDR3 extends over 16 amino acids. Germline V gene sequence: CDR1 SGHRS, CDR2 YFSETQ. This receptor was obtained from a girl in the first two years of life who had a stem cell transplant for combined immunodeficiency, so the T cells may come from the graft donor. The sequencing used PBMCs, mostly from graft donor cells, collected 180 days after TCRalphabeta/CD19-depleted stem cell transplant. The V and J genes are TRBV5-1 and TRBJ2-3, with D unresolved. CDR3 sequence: CACSCLGLTSTDTQYF. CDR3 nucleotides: TGCGCCTGCAGCTGCCTGGGCCTAACTAGCACAGATACGCAGTATTTT.